This T cell receptor (beta chain) is from a study of blood T cell repertoires in COVID-19 (dated by TCRdb to about 2020). Looking at the study overall: The collaborator samples originated in the United States, Italy and Spain and spanned the acute and convalescent phases of COVID-19. The material from the prospective study consisted of cDNA or gDNA derived from T cells, B-cell-depleted T cells, or PBMCs. Deeply sampled blood TCRbeta repertoires from subjects exposed to, actively infected with, or recovered from COVID-19 were included in the dataset. The repertoires were released in a freely available public database intended as a resource for research on the immune response to SARS-CoV-2. Samples came from the ongoing ImmuneRACE study (first 160 participants) plus 1,254 subjects from 6 global collaborators. Nearly every sample came with metadata listing a de-identified subject ID, COVID-19 status, age in years and sex. HLA class I and class II types, where available, came from metadata supplied by the sample provider rather than from assay-based typing. Summary of the overall study and its limitations: The quantity of clinical and demographic metadata differed by source and by participant and was supplied without curation.

Trimming accounts for 3 bases at V and 2 bases at J, while the number of junction bases matched to no gene is 6. CDR3 length: 17 amino acids, cysteine to phenylalanine. The kept DNA is CDR3 alone, 51 bases in frame from the first base. For CDR1 and CDR2, the germline V gene lists SGHRS and YFSETQ. In regard to this clone: The target of this receptor is not known. No much larger clonotype is one base removed from it; base qualities were not supplied.

The immunoSEQ Assay, a bias-controlled multiplex PCR, was used to amplify TCRbeta CDR3 regions from genomic DNA. The authors processed their data as follows. Within the assay, amplification of reference gene primers was used to estimate how many nucleated cells each sample contained. To quantify the absolute abundance of each unique TCRbeta CDR3 rearrangement, sequence reads were collapsed and filtered. For each sample, productive Simpson clonality was calculated as the square root of Simpson's diversity index over productive rearrangements. TCRdb carries this immuneACCESS record with in-frame sequences only. Its versions omit some clonotypes, under half of them owing to an unresolved V gene in the studies checked, with the rest unexplained. V and J calls and clone size follow that table, whereas D and trimming were derived from the DNA. The sample data list 90,000 to 120,000 clones, and 60% to 85% of these were observed just once. Of the sample, about 4.5% is held by the ten largest clones.

Collaborating institutions collected whole blood in K2EDTA tubes following their own protocols. For TCRbeta analysis, collaborators shipped samples as frozen whole blood, isolated PBMCs, or DNA extracted from either of those sample types. This chain joins TRBV5-1 to TRBJ2-5; 14 central nucleotides agree with TRBD2. This TCR came from a man aged 65 to 79 with acute or convalescent COVID-19. Source material: peripheral blood. CDR3 protein: CASSSWTSGGRQETQYF. The sequence in DNA is TGCGCCAGCAGCTCCTGGACTAGCGGGGGGAGGCAAGAGACCCAGTACTTC.